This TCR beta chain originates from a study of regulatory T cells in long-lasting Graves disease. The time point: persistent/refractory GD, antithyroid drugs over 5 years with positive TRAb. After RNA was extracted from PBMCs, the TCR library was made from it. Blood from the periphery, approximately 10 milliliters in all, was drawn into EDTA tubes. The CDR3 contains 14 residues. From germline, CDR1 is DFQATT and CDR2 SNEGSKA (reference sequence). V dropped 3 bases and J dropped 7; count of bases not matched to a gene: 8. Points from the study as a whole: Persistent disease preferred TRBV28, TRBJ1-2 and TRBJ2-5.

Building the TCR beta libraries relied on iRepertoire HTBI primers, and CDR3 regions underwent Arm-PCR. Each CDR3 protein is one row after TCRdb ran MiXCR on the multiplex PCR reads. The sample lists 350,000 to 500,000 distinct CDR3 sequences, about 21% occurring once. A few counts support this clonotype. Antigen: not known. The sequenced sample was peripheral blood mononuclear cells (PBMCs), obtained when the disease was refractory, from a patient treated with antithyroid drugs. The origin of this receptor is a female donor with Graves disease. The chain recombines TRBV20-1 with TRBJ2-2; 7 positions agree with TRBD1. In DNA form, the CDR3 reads TGCAGTGCTAGCCCAACAGGGGCAATCGGGGAGCTGTTTTTT. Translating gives CSASPTGAIGELFF.